The 30 T cell receptor beta chains below come from one sample, sequenced in a study of identical twins. Using its own MiXCR run on the 5' RACE reads, TCRdb lists one record per CDR3 protein. The sample yields more than 200,000 distinct CDR3 sequences, over 13% seen once. The sequenced material came from memory (CD45RO+) T cells sorted from blood. The receptor set was obtained from a woman aged 18-30 years in good health.

Only a few counts were recorded for this clonotype. V usage is TRBV9 and J usage is TRBJ2-7; 8 positions agree with TRBD1. V was clipped by 2 bases and J by 6 bases; unmatched bases: 7. Germline loops: CDR1 SGDLS, CDR2 YYNGEE. The CDR3 sequence is 14 residues long. CDR3 protein: CASSVGQGSGEQYF. As DNA, the CDR3 is TGTGCCAGCAGCGTCGGACAGGGCTCGGGCGAGCAGTACTTC.

This clonotype has at least ten counts. The chain is built from TRBV6-1 and TRBJ2-1, with 8 bases fitting TRBD2. The CDR3 is 13 residues long. Trimming at V came to 8 bases and at J to 3 bases, leaving 3 bases not matched to a gene. Per the germline V gene, CDR1 is MNHNS and CDR2 is SASEGT. CDR3 nucleotides: TGTGCCAGCCATAGCGGGAACTACAATGAGCAGTTCTTC. It specifies CASHSGNYNEQFF.

The CDR3 DNA follows: TGTGCCAGCAGCCAGGGACTAGCGGGAGACGAGCAGTACTTC. This gives the protein CASSQGLAGDEQYF. The chain has TRBV7-9 and TRBJ2-7; 14 bases map to TRBD2. With 5 bases clipped from V and 5 bases from J, the junction kept 2 bases outside the gene matches. The CDR3 runs to 14 residues. Germline assignment: CDR1 SEHNR and CDR2 FQNEAQ (reference sequence). The full variable domain, in which reference TRBV7-9 and TRBJ2-7 provide the parts outside the CDR3, is DTGVSQNPRHKITKRGQNVTFRCDPISEHNRLYWYRQTLGQGPEFLTYFQNEAQLEKSRLLSDRFSAERPKGSFSTLEIQRTEQGDSAMYLCASSQGLAGDEQYFGPGTRLTVT.

This clonotype was counted a few times. The chain couples TRBV29-1 to TRBJ1-4; 8 nucleotides line up with TRBD1. The CDR3 runs to 12 residues. V shed 6 bases, J shed 6 bases, and the junction held 3 bases outside the gene matches. The germline gives CDR1 SQVTM, CDR2 ANQGSEA. CDR3 amino acids: CSVQGADEKLFF. The CDR3, as DNA: TGCAGCGTGCAGGGGGCGGATGAAAAACTGTTTTTT.

The rearrangement uses TRBV3-1 and TRBJ2-5; TRBD2 might be the D (6 bases). Germline lookup yields CDR1 LGHDT and CDR2 YNNKEL (reference sequence). The CDR3 spans 16 residues. V was trimmed by 4 bases and J by 4 bases, leaving 19 bases between them. The CDR3 DNA follows: TGTGCCAGCAGCCCGTCATGGCGGACTACTATAGAGACCCAGTACTTC. Translated, it gives CASSPSWRTTIETQYF.

V is TRBV5-1 and J is TRBJ1-2, with D hard to call. The V gene's germline CDR1 is SGHRS and CDR2 YFSETQ. This CDR3 spans 12 amino acids. Trimming stripped 3 bases from V and 1 base from J, with 4 bases between. CDR3 residues: CASSWDNYGYTF. The CDR3 DNA reads TGCGCCAGCAGCTGGGATAACTATGGCTACACCTTC.

This CDR3 reads CASTFDRNANTEAFF. The CDR3 nucleotides read TGTGCCAGCACCTTTGACCGAAATGCGAACACTGAAGCTTTCTTT. This chain uses TRBV6-1 with TRBJ1-1, with unresolved D. CDR3 size: 15 residues. Trimming took off 7 bases at V and 1 base at J, with 16 bases between the two ends. Germline V CDR1 and CDR2: MNHNS, SASEGT.

This clonotype was found a few times. The chain combines TRBV5-1 with TRBJ2-2, with TRBD2 identical over 8 bases. Germline lookup yields CDR1 SGHRS and CDR2 YFSETQ. The CDR3 is 17 residues long. The trim removed 4 bases at V and 2 bases at J, leaving 10 bases unmatched. The chain's CDR3 is CASSRGSSGLNTGELFF. The DNA of the CDR3 is TGCGCCAGCAGCCGAGGGTCTAGCGGGTTAAACACCGGGGAGCTGTTTTTT.

The chain recombines TRBV5-1 with TRBJ1-1; D unclear. The CDR3 contains 14 residues. CDR1 and CDR2 (germline): SGHRS, YFSETQ. V lost 4 bases and J lost 7, with 17 bases in between. CDR3 amino acids: CASSTLPGKLEAFF. The CDR3 region has the DNA TGCGCCAGCAGCACCCTTCCGGGGAAACTTGAAGCTTTCTTT.

The CDR3 spells CASSSSWISYEQYF. The CDR3, as DNA: TGTGCCAGCAGTTCCAGTTGGATTTCCTACGAGCAGTACTTC. V usage is TRBV6-2 or TRBV6-3 and J usage is TRBJ2-7; D gene ambiguous. V lost 4 bases, J lost 1 base, and 11 bases lay in between. Germline V gene sequence: CDR1 MNHEY, CDR2 SVGEGT. This CDR3 contains 14 residues.

The rearrangement links TRBV4-2 to TRBJ2-2; 7 bases align to TRBD1. The CDR3 has 15 residues. J lost 1 base, V lost 3 bases, and 2 bases had no gene match. The V gene's germline CDR1 is LGHNA and CDR2 YNFKEQ. In DNA, the CDR3 is TGTGCCAGCAGCCAGCGACAGGGGAACACCGGGGAGCTGTTTTTT. Its translation: CASSQRQGNTGELFF.

This clonotype has a count of ten or more. V and J are TRBV10-3 and TRBJ2-7; D perhaps matches TRBD2 (6 bases). This CDR3 is 14 amino acids long. Germline CDR1 ENHRY, CDR2 SYGVKD. Trimming left V 9 bases short and J 0 bases short, with 15 bases between. The CDR3 reads CAIRTTPTSYEQYF. In DNA, the CDR3 is TGTGCCATTAGGACTACTCCGACCTCCTACGAGCAGTACTTC.

This clonotype was found a few times. V gene TRBV7-2 combines with J gene TRBJ2-7; D remains ambiguous. The CDR3 consists of 15 residues. Trimming stripped 1 base from V and 5 bases from J, with 15 bases between. Looked up from germline, CDR1 is SGHTA and CDR2 is FQGNSA. For the CDR3, the DNA is TGTGCCAGCAGCTTAGGGCTGCCGTCGGTTGACGAGCAGTACTTC. Its protein product is CASSLGLPSVDEQYF.

In its sample, this clonotype was seen a few times. The genes are TRBV7-2 and TRBJ1-2; 9 bases are shared with TRBD1. This CDR3 has 16 amino acids. Trimming took 2 bases from V and 2 from J; bases not matched to a gene: 6. CDR1 and CDR2 from the germline V gene are SGHTA and FQGNSA. The CDR3 DNA follows: TGTGCCAGCAGCTTACAAGTCGGACAGGGGAACTATGGCTACACCTTC. Amino acid sequence: CASSLQVGQGNYGYTF.

The chain uses TRBV7-2 and TRBJ2-3; D is undetermined. Germline V gives CDR1 SGHTA, CDR2 FQGNSA. The CDR3 totals 13 residues. Trimming shortened V by 1 base and J by 4 bases, and 6 bases separated the two germline ends. CDR3 coding DNA: TGTGCCAGCAGCTTAGGGACGGCAGATACGCAGTATTTT. It is translated as CASSLGTADTQYF. The variable domain in full, completed from reference TRBV7-2 and TRBJ2-3, reads GAGVSQSPSNKVTEKGKDVELRCDPISGHTALYWYRQSLGQGLEFLIYFQGNSAPDKSGLPSDRFSAERTGGSVSTLTIQRTQQEDSAVYLCASSLGTADTQYFGPGTRLTVL.

This clonotype turned up a few times. The chain has TRBV10-3 and TRBJ2-7; 11 positions agree with TRBD2. In germline, CDR1 is ENHRY, CDR2 SYGVKD. CDR3 length: 16 residues. The J segment lost 5 bases and the V segment lost 3 bases, leaving 9 bases of the junction unmatched. In DNA, the CDR3 is TGTGCCATCAGTGACATGGTAGCGGGAGGGGCGGACGAGCAGTACTTC. Its translation is CAISDMVAGGADEQYF.

V is TRBV6-1 and J is TRBJ2-7; 10 bases are a match to TRBD1. J lost 6 bases, V lost 4 bases, and 9 bases had no gene match. Germline values: CDR1 MNHNS, CDR2 SASEGT. The CDR3 is 15 residues long. In DNA form, the CDR3 reads TGTGCCAGCAGTGGGGAGGGACAGGGGCTGGCCGAGCAGTACTTC. Translating it yields CASSGEGQGLAEQYF.

The V call is TRBV6-2 or TRBV6-3, the J call TRBJ2-3; a weak D match, TRBD2 (7 bases). The CDR3 is 14 amino acids. With 6 bases removed from V and 2 bases from J, the gap between germline ends came to 12 bases. Germline V gene data show CDR1 as MNHEY and CDR2 as SVGEGT. This chain's CDR3 is CASRVGGHTDTQYF. The CDR3 DNA is TGTGCCAGCAGGGTCGGGGGGCACACAGATACGCAGTATTTT.

This clonotype occurred a few times. The chain uses TRBV6-2 or TRBV6-3 and TRBJ2-1; D is unresolved. V was trimmed by 1 base and J by 9 bases, leaving 10 bases between them. The CDR3 loop spans 13 amino acids. Germline V lookup: CDR1 MNHEY, CDR2 SVGEGT. CDR3 sequence (DNA): TGTGCCAGCAGTTACTACCAACTGGCTGAGCAGTTCTTC. Translation: CASSYYQLAEQFF.

This clonotype was detected a few times. This chain joins TRBV5-1 and TRBJ2-3, with 10 bases aligning to TRBD2. Losses at the gene ends were 3 bases for V and 5 bases for J; bases not matched to a gene: 6. The CDR3 is 15 amino acids. Germline values: CDR1 SGHRS, CDR2 YFSETQ. The CDR3 loop reads CASSSSGGAKDTQYF. As DNA, the CDR3 is TGCGCCAGCAGCTCAAGCGGGGGGGCGAAAGATACGCAGTATTTT.

The chain carries TRBV2 and TRBJ2-2, with 7 bases lining up with TRBD1. The germline V gene has CDR1 SNHLY and CDR2 FYNNEI. The CDR3 is made up of 14 amino acids. The ends lost 7 bases at V and 6 bases at J; junction bases unmatched: 8. The CDR3 region has the DNA TGTGCCAGCACTGTCGACAGGGTAGCCGGGGAGCTGTTTTTT. This gives the protein CASTVDRVAGELFF.

V usage is TRBV6-1 and J usage is TRBJ2-1, with TRBD2 matching 13 bases. The CDR3 runs to 15 residues. The germline CDR1 and CDR2 sequences are MNHNS and SASEGT. The V gene end was trimmed by 6 bases and the J gene end by 4 bases; junction bases not matched to a gene: 3. This CDR3 reads CASSRLAGGYNEQFF. In DNA form, the CDR3 reads TGTGCCAGCAGCAGACTAGCGGGAGGATACAATGAGCAGTTCTTC.

The chain carries TRBV11-2 and TRBJ2-5; a weak D match, TRBD1 (6 bases). Germline CDR1 reads SGHAT; CDR2 reads FQNNGV. The CDR3 covers 13 residues. Trimming removed 5 bases at V and 5 bases at J, with 12 bases between. The CDR3 nucleotides are TGTGCCAGCAGCGCCTTAGACAGGGAGACCCAGTACTTC. Protein sequence: CASSALDRETQYF.

This clonotype was counted many times. The rearrangement links TRBV25-1 to TRBJ2-7; 8 bases align to TRBD1. Trimming took 8 bases from V and 6 from J; bases not matched to a gene: 12. This CDR3 spans 14 amino acids. The germline gives CDR1 MGHDK, CDR2 SYGVNS. The CDR3 loop reads CASAGTGYVSEQYF. CDR3 DNA: TGTGCCAGCGCCGGGACAGGCTATGTTAGCGAGCAGTACTTC.

V and J are TRBV10-3 and TRBJ2-7, with TRBD1 matching 9 bases. This CDR3 is 13 amino acids long. Germline values: CDR1 ENHRY, CDR2 SYGVKD. Losses at the gene ends were 10 bases for V and 7 bases for J; bases not matched to a gene: 11. CDR3 loop: CATIPGQGWEQYF. The CDR3 DNA sequence: TGTGCCACTATCCCGGGACAGGGATGGGAGCAGTACTTC.

CDR3 in amino acids: CASSSRDRKYNEQFF. CDR3 bases: TGTGCCAGCAGCTCCCGGGACAGGAAATACAATGAGCAGTTCTTC. The rearrangement links TRBV5-4 to TRBJ2-1, with 8 nucleotides matching TRBD1. This CDR3 contains 15 residues. After removal of 3 bases from V and 4 bases from J, the junction contained 6 bases not matched to a gene. Germline-derived CDR1 and CDR2 are SGHNT and YYREEE (reference sequence).

Note on this clonotype: This could be a read error, since a much larger clone is one nucleotide away. The chain combines TRBV7-9 with TRBJ1-1; D may be TRBD1 (6 bases). Germline lookup yields CDR1 SEHNR and CDR2 FQNEAQ (reference sequence). This CDR3 region has 16 residues. V lost 5 bases and J lost 2, with 18 bases in between. Here the CDR3 DNA reads TGTGCCAGCAGCCGCGGAATGGGGGGCTCTAACACTGAAGCTTTCTTT. Residues: CASSRGMGGSNTEAFF.

The table lists this clonotype with a few counts. This rearrangement joins TRBV20-1 to TRBJ2-7; possible D gene TRBD2, 6 bases. The CDR3 has 13 amino acids. In germline, CDR1 is DFQATT, CDR2 SNEGSKA (reference sequence). V was clipped by 3 bases and J by 6 bases, with 15 bases between them. The CDR3 reads CSASHPLGGEQYF. The CDR3 nucleotides read TGCAGTGCTAGTCACCCCCTCGGGGGCGAGCAGTACTTC.

A few counts support this clonotype. The chain combines TRBV29-1 with TRBJ1-2, with 7 positions matching TRBD1. CDR1 and CDR2 (germline): SQVTM, ANQGSEA. This CDR3 has 13 amino acids. With 8 bases clipped from V and 3 bases from J, the junction kept 9 bases outside the gene matches. In nucleotides, the CDR3 is TGCAGCTATTCTAGAACAGGGGACTATGGCTACACCTTC. As protein: CSYSRTGDYGYTF.

The J gene is TRBJ2-1, the V gene TRBV6-1; D unresolved. V lost 2 bases, J lost 5 bases, and 16 bases lay in between. CDR1 MNHNS and CDR2 SASEGT come from the germline V gene. The CDR3 runs to 16 residues. CDR3 sequence: CASSEWYRTQHNEQFF. The DNA of the CDR3 is TGTGCCAGCAGTGAATGGTACAGAACCCAACACAATGAGCAGTTCTTC.